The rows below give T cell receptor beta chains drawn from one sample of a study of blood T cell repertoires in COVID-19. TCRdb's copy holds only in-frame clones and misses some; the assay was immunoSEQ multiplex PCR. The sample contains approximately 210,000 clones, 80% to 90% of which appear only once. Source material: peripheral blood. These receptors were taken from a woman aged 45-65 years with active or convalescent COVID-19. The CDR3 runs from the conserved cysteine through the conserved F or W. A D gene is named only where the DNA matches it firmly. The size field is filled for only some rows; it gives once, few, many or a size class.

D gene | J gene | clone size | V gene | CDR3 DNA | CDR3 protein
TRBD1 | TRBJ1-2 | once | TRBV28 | TGTGCCACCCGGGACAGTAACTATGGCTACACCTTC | CATRDSNYGYTF
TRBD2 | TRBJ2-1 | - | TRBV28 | TGTGCCAGCAGTTTATGGGCTAGCGGGGGGATATACAATGAGCAGTTCTTC | CASSLWASGGIYNEQFF
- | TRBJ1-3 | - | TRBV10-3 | TGTGCCATCAGTGAGTGGGCAGGAATCTCTGGAAACACCATATATTTT | CAISEWAGISGNTIYF
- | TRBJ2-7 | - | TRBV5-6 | TGTGCCAGCTCATTGCAGGGTTCGTACGAGCAGTACTTC | CASSLQGSYEQYF
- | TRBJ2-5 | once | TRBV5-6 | TGTGCCAGCAGCTTGGGGCGGAGGGAGACCCAGTACTTC | CASSLGRRETQYF
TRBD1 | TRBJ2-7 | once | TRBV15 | TGTGCCACCAGCAGAGCAGGACAGGACAGCTACGAGCAGTACTTC | CATSRAGQDSYEQYF
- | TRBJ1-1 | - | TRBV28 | TGTGCCAGCAGTCTGGAGGCAGTTTTCACTGAAGCTTTCTTT | CASSLEAVFTEAFF
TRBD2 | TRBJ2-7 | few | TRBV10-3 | TGTGCCATCAGTGAGCCCCGGGGGGCCTACGAGCAGTACTTC | CAISEPRGAYEQYF
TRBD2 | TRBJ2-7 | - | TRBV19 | TGTGCCAGTAACGGGGCAGCGGGAGAATACGAGCAGTACTTC | CASNGAAGEYEQYF
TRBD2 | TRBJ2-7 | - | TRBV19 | TGTGCCAGTAGTATAGTGGCTAGCGGGAGCTCCTACGAGCAGTACTTC | CASSIVASGSSYEQYF
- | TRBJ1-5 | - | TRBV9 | TGTGCCAGCAGCCCTACCGGACAGACTAATCAGCCCCAGCATTTT | CASSPTGQTNQPQHF
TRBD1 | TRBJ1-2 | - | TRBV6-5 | TGTGCCAGCAGTTATCAGACAGGGGGCGGCTACACCTTC | CASSYQTGGGYTF
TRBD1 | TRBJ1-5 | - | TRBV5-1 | TGCGCCAGCAGCTTGGAAGGGGGCGCATCTAATCAGCCCCAGCATTTT | CASSLEGGASNQPQHF
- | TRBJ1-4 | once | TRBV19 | TGTGCCAGCTCTTTGGCAGGGCTTAATGAAAAACTGTTTTTT | CASSLAGLNEKLFF
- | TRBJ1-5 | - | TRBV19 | TGTGCCAGTAGTATTGGGTGGGGGGTTCAGCCCCAGCATTTT | CASSIGWGVQPQHF
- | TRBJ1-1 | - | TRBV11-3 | TGTGCCAGCAGCTTGGAGGGTATGAACACTGAAGCTTTCTTT | CASSLEGMNTEAFF
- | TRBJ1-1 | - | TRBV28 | TGTGCCAGCATCCCGTCCCAGGGGAGTATTACTGAAGCTTTCTTT | CASIPSQGSITEAFF
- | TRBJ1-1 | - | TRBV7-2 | TGTGCCAGCAGCTTAGCTAGGGGAGGTTGGACTGAAGCTTTCTTT | CASSLARGGWTEAFF
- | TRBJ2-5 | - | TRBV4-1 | TGCGCCAGCAGCCAGATCGGACTCCCCGAGGGCCAAGAGACCCAGTACTTC | CASSQIGLPEGQETQYF
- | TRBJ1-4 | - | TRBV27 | TGTGCCAGTCAGGGACTTGCAACTAATGAAAAACTGTTTTTT | CASQGLATNEKLFF
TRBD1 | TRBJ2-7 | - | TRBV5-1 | TGCGCCAGCAGCTCCGGGACAGGCCACTACGAGCAGTACTTC | CASSSGTGHYEQYF
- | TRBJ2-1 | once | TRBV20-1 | TGCAGTGCTAGTTCCGCAGGGGAAATCGGCAATGAGCAGTTCTTC | CSASSAGEIGNEQFF
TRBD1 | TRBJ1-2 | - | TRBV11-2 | TGTGCCAGCAGCTGGGGGACAGGGGGCGGTGGCTACACCTTC | CASSWGTGGGGYTF
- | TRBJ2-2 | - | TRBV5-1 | TGCGCCAGCAGCTTGGGGCCAGGGGACACCGGGGAGCTGTTTTTT | CASSLGPGDTGELFF
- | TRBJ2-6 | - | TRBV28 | TGTGCCAGCAGTGCAGGGAGGTCAGGGGCCAACGTCCTGACTTTC | CASSAGRSGANVLTF
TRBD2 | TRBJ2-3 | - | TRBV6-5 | TGTGCCTCAGGGCGGGAGGGGCCCACAGATACGCAGTATTTT | CASGREGPTDTQYF
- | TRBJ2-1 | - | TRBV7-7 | TGTGCCAGCAGCTTACAAACAACGATCCTCGGAGGTCACAATGAGCAGTTCTTC | CASSLQTTILGGHNEQFF
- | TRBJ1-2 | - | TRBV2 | TGTGCCAGCAGTGTAGTCAGGGAGGATGGCTACACCTTC | CASSVVREDGYTF
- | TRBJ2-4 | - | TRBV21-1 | TGTGCCAGCAGCAAAACCGACAAACAGGACGCGGACATTCAGTACTTC | CASSKTDKQDADIQYF